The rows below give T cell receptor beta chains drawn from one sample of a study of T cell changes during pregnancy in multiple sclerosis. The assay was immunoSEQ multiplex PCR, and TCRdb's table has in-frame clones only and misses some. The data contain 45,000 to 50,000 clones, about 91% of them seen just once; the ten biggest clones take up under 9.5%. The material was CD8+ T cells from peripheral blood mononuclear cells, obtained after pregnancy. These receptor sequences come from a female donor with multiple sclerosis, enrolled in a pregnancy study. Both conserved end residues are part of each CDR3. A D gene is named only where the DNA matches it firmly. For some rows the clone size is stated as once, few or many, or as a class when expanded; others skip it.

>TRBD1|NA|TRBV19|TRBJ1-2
TGTGCCAGAAAAATTGGGGGGACAGCCTGTTATGGCTACACCTTC
CARKIGGTACYGYTF
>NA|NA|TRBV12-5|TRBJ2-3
TGTGCTAGTGGCATACGGGAAGTCACAGATACGCAGTATTTT
CASGIREVTDTQYF
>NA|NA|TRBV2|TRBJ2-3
TGTGCCAGCAGTGATTACACAGATACGCAGTATTTT
CASSDYTDTQYF
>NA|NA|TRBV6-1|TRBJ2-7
TGTGCCAGCAGTGAGGCGGTGGACTACGAGCAGTACTTC
CASSEAVDYEQYF
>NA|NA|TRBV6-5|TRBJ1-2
TGTGCCAGCAGCCACTCAGGGTTCTCTAACTATGGCTACACCTTC
CASSHSGFSNYGYTF
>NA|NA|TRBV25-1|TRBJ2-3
TGTGCCAGCAGTGAATCCCCCACCTACACAGATACGCAGTATTTT
CASSESPTYTDTQYF
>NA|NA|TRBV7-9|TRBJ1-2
TGTGCCAGCAGCTTTGGGAGCGCGAGCTATGGCTACACCTTC
CASSFGSASYGYTF
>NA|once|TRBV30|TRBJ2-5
TGTGCCTGGAGTTGGGGGCTTGGGGGTCTTCAGGTGGGGACCCAGTACTTC
CAWSWGLGGLQVGTQYF
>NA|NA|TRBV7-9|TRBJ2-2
TGTGCCAGCAGCTTCGAATGGACAGCCGGGGAGCTGTTTTTT
CASSFEWTAGELFF
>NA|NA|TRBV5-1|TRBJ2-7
TGCGCCAGTACTACCTCGGCGGGACTCACCTACGAGCAGTACTTC
CASTTSAGLTYEQYF
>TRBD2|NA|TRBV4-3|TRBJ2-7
TGCGCCAGCAGCCAAGAGCAACTAGCGGGGGGAGGCTACGAGCAGTACTTC
CASSQEQLAGGGYEQYF
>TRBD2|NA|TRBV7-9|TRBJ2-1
TGTGCCAGCAGCTTAGAGTGGACTAGCGGTGACAATGAGCAGTTCTTC
CASSLEWTSGDNEQFF
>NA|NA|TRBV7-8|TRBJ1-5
TGTGCCAGCAGCTCCTATAGCAATCAGCCCCAGCATTTT
CASSSYSNQPQHF
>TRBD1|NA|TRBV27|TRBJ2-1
TGTGCCAGCAGAGGGACAGGCAGTCGTAATGAGCAGTTCTTC
CASRGTGSRNEQFF
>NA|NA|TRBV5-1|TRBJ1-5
TGCGCCAGCAGCCGTGACGGGGACACACATAGCAATCAGCCCCAGCATTTT
CASSRDGDTHSNQPQHF
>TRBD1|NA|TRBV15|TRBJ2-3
TGTGCCACCAGCAGACCCGGGACAGGGCACCATACGCAGTATTTT
CATSRPGTGHHTQYF
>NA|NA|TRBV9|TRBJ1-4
TGTGCCAGCAGCGTAGATCCCTCTCACTCCGAAAAACTGTTTTTT
CASSVDPSHSEKLFF
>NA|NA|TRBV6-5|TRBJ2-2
TGTGCCAGCAGCTGGACAGACGCGAACACCGGGGAGCTGTTTTTT
CASSWTDANTGELFF
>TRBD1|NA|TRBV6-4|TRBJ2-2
TGTGCCAGCAGTGATCGGGACAGTCAGGAGCTGTTTTTT
CASSDRDSQELFF
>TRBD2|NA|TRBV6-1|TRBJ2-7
TGTGCCAGCAGTGAAGAAACTAGCGGGGGATACGAGCAGTACTTC
CASSEETSGGYEQYF
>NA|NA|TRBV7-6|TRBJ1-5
TGTGCCAGCAGCTTAGCGGACATTGGACATCAGCCCCAGCATTTT
CASSLADIGHQPQHF
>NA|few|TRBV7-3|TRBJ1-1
TGTGCCAGCAGCTTAGCAGGGGACGACACTGAAGCTTTCTTT
CASSLAGDDTEAFF
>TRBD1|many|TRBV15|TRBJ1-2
TGTGCCACCAGCGAACAGACAGGGGATAGCTATGGCTACACCTTC
CATSEQTGDSYGYTF
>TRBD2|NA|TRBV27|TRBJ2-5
TGTGCCAGCAGTTCTTTAGCGGGAACCCAAGAGACCCAGTACTTC
CASSSLAGTQETQYF
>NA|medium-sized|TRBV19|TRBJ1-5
TGTGCCAGTAGATTGGGGGGGGCAGTGCAGCCCCAGCATTTT
CASRLGGAVQPQHF
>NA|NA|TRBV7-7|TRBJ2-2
TGTGCCAGCAGCCGATCCGGGACTGGGAACACCGGGGAGCTGTTTTTT
CASSRSGTGNTGELFF
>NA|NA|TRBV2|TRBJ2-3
TGTGCCAGCAGTGAAGCGCTGGAGTATACGCAGTATTTT
CASSEALEYTQYF
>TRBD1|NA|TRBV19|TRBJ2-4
TGTGCCAGTAGTCGCTCGCGGGGACAGGGGGACATTCAGTACTTC
CASSRSRGQGDIQYF
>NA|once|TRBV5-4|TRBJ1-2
TGTGCCAGCAGCTTCGTGGACTCCGCGGGCTATGGCTACACCTTC
CASSFVDSAGYGYTF
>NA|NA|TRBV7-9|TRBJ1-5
TGTGCCAGCAGCCGCTTAGCGGTAGGGGACGAAAGGACGCAGCCCCAGCATTTT
CASSRLAVGDERTQPQHF
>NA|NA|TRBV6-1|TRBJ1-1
TGTGCCAGCAGTGAGTCAATGAACACTGAAGCTTTCTTT
CASSESMNTEAFF
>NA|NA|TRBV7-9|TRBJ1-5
TGTGCCAGCAGTCAAGGAGACGGGGGCAATCAGCCCCAGCATTTT
CASSQGDGGNQPQHF
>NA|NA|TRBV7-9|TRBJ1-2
TGTGCCAGCAGCTCCCGATCGGACGGGGATCAAAACTATGGCTACACCTTC
CASSSRSDGDQNYGYTF
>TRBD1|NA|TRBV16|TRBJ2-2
TGTGCAGCCGCCCAGGGGGACGCCGGGGAGCTGTTTTTT
CAAAQGDAGELFF
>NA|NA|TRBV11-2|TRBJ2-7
TGTGCCAGCAGTCCTCTCTACGAGCAGTACTTC
CASSPLYEQYF
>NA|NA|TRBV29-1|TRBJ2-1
TGCAGCGTTGAGGGACAACGACAAAACTACAATGAGCAGTTCTTC
CSVEGQRQNYNEQFF
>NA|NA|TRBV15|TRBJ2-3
TGTGCCACCAGCAGAGGATCGACAGACACAGATACGCAGTATTTT
CATSRGSTDTDTQYF
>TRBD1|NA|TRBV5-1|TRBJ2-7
TGCGCCAGAGGACAGGGGGACTACGAGCAGTACTTC
CARGQGDYEQYF
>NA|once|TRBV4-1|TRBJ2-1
TGCGCCAGCAGCCAAGTTGTGAGCAATGAGCAGTTCTTC
CASSQVVSNEQFF
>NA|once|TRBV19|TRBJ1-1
TGTGCCAGTAGTATGTATTCGGGGGAGGAAGCTTTCTTT
CASSMYSGEEAFF
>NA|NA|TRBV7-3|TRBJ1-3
TGTGCCAGCAGCTCCGAAAGGGGCTCTGGAAACACCATATATTTT
CASSSERGSGNTIYF
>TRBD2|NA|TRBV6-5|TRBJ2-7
TGTGCCAGCAGCTCCGGGACTACCCACTCCGAGCAGTACTTC
CASSSGTTHSEQYF
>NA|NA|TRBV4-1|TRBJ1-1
TGCGCCAGCAGCCAAGATACGGGGGGCGGGAGGACTGAAGCTTTCTTT
CASSQDTGGGRTEAFF
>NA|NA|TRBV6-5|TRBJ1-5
TGTGCCAGCAGTATAGGAGGGTCCCAGCATTTT
CASSIGGSQHF
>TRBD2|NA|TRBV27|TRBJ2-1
TGTGCCAGCGAGCAAGGGGCGGGAGTTGTTAATGAGCAGTTCTTC
CASEQGAGVVNEQFF
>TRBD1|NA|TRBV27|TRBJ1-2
TGTGCCAGCAGTTTATCGAGGACAGGACCTGGCTACACCTTC
CASSLSRTGPGYTF
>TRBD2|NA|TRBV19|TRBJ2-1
TGTGCCAGTAGGAGCGGGACCTACTTTTCCGATGAGCAGTTCTTC
CASRSGTYFSDEQFF
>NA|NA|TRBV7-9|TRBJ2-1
TGTGCCAGCAGCTTAGACAGTGGCAATGAGCAGTTCTTC
CASSLDSGNEQFF
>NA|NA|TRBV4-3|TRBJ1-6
TGCGCCAGCAGCCAAGTGGGCAGTAATTCACCCCTCCACTTT
CASSQVGSNSPLHF
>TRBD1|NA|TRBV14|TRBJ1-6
TGTGCCAGCAGCCAAGATTCCCTGGGGCAGGGGGCTATTTCCTATAATTCACCCCTCCACTTT
CASSQDSLGQGAISYNSPLHF
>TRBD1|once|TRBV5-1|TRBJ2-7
TGCGCCAGCAGCTCAGACAGGGTGGGTGTAAGTTACGAGCAGTACTTC
CASSSDRVGVSYEQYF
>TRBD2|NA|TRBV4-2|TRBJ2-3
TGTGCCAGCAGCCAAGATGTCGCGGGAGACTCGGCAGATACGCAGTATTTT
CASSQDVAGDSADTQYF